Shown below are 14 T cell receptor beta chains from a single sample sequenced in a study of T cells in women clearing cervical HPV infection. Profiling relied on immunoSEQ multiplex PCR, and the TCRdb table lists in-frame clones only, not all of them. The listing records 20,000 to 30,000 clones. The sample taken for sequencing was blood buffy coat. The receptor source for this set is a woman aged 18 to 75 with a cervical HPV16 infection that either progressed to CIN3+ or cleared (not recorded which).

Points on this clone: The read ends 3 residues shy of where the CDR3 ends; the end is completed using the germline J gene. This chain joins TRBV6-2 or TRBV6-3 and TRBJ2-2, with D perhaps TRBD1 or TRBD2 (5 bases each). From germline, CDR1 is MNHEY and CDR2 SVGEGT. This CDR3 region has 17 residues. CDR3 loop: CANLPRGISGTNEKLFF. The part of the CDR3 DNA that was read is TGTGCCAACCTCCCGAGGGGAATAAGTGGAACTAATGAAAAG.

The CDR3 is CSARAPSSYNSPLHF. CDR3 DNA, as far as it was read: TGCAGTGCTAGAGCACCCAGCTCCTATAATTCACCC. The chain links TRBV20-1 to TRBJ1-6; D unclear. The read is 3 residues too short to cover the CDR3 end, so that end is filled in from the germline J gene. The CDR3 extends over 15 amino acids. Between the trimmed V and J ends, which lost 1 base and 0 bases, there was a span of 7 bases. The germline CDR1 and CDR2 sequences are DFQATT and SNEGSKA (reference sequence).

In the case of this clone: Read coverage stops 3 residues before the CDR3 terminus; the germline J gene supplies the remainder. The gene calls are TRBV18 and TRBJ1-4; maybe TRBD1 (5 bases). There are 18 residues in the CDR3. Germline CDR1 is KGHSH and CDR2 is LQKENI. CDR3 in amino acids: CASSPLPIPKAGANVLFF. The sequenced CDR3 bases are TGTGCCAGCTCACCACTCCCCATCCCGAAGGCTGGGGCCAACGTA. Based on the CDR3 plus reference TRBV18 and TRBJ1-4, the full variable domain is NAGVMQNPRHLVRRRGQEARLRCSPMKGHSHVYWYRQLPEEGLKFMVYLQKENIIDESGMPKERFSAEFPKEGPSILRIQQVVRGDSAAYFCASSPLPIPKAGANVLFFGSGTQLSVL.

With respect to this clone: The read halts 3 residues ahead of the CDR3 end, with the missing end drawn from the germline J gene. The rearrangement links TRBV7-2 to TRBJ2-4, with 9 bases that match TRBD1. Germline values: CDR1 SGHTA, CDR2 FQGNSA. Trimming removed 5 bases from V and 3 bases from J; junction bases left unmatched: 5. This CDR3 region has 15 residues. CDR3 DNA (partial): TGTGCCAGCAGCGGGGACAGGGCAAGCAAAAACATT. Protein product: CASSGDRASKNI. The complete CDR3 sequence is CASSGDRASKNIQYF. The full variable domain, completed using reference TRBV7-2 and TRBJ2-4, is GAGVSQSPSNKVTEKGKDVELRCDPISGHTALYWYRQSLGQGLEFLIYFQGNSAPDKSGLPSDRFSAERTGGSVSTLTIQRTQQEDSAVYLCASSGDRASKNIQYFGAGTRLSVL.

The sequenced part of the CDR3 DNA is TGTGCCAGCAGTGAAAGGGAAGGCGCGGGATATTACACCGGGGAG. Translating gives CASSEREGAGYYTGE. The whole CDR3 is CASSEREGAGYYTGELFF. The chain joins TRBV2 to TRBJ2-2, with D perhaps matching TRBD2 (6 bases). The missing CDR3 end, 3 residues past where the read stops, is filled in from the germline J gene. The length of the CDR3 is 18 residues. V gave up 2 bases and J gave up 3 bases, with 19 bases separating them. CDR1 is SNHLY and CDR2 is FYNNEI in the germline V gene.

As for this clone: The read comes to an end 3 residues before the CDR3 does, leaving the germline J gene to fill in the end. The V and J genes are TRBV5-1 and TRBJ2-5; 7 bases line up with TRBD1. V shed 4 bases and J 2 bases; nucleotides not matched to a gene: 14. The CDR3 is 17 amino acids. Per the germline V gene, CDR1 is SGHRS and CDR2 is YFSETQ. The CDR3 spells CASSPGQPLSGQETQYF. CDR3 DNA (partial): TGCGCCAGCAGCCCGGGACAGCCACTCTCGGGACAAGAGACC.

To note about this clone: The read stops 3 residues short of the end of the CDR3; the missing end is completed from the germline J gene. The chain joins TRBV20-1 to TRBJ2-5, with D maybe TRBD2 (5 bases). The V and J ends lost 5 bases and 1 base respectively, with 8 bases between them. This CDR3 is built from 12 residues. Looked up from germline, CDR1 is DFQATT and CDR2 is SNEGSKA (reference sequence). Partial CDR3 DNA: TGCAGTGCTTTGACTACCCAAGAGACC. Its protein product is CSALTTQET. The complete CDR3 protein is CSALTTQETQYF.

On this clone itself: Read coverage stops 3 residues before the CDR3 terminus; the germline J gene supplies the remainder. This chain connects TRBV14 to TRBJ1-1; no clear D gene. Germline V CDR1 and CDR2: SGHDN, FVKESK. The V and J ends lost 1 base and 7 bases respectively, with 13 bases between them. The CDR3 has 14 residues. Incomplete CDR3 DNA: TGTGCCAGCAGCCAAGCCAGACCAGGTTATGAA. Translated: CASSQARPGYE. The whole CDR3 reads CASSQARPGYEAFF.

A word on this clone: With the read ending 3 residues before the CDR3 end, the germline J gene is used to fill in that end. This rearrangement joins TRBV25-1 to TRBJ2-3, with D perhaps TRBD2 (6 bases). Germline values: CDR1 MGHDK, CDR2 SYGVNS. With 3 bases removed from V and 6 bases from J, the gap between germline ends came to 28 bases. This CDR3 has 19 amino acids. CDR3 DNA, as far as it was read: TGTGCCAGCAGTGACCGCACGGGAAGACTAGGCATTTCACAGGATACG. It encodes CASSDRTGRLGISQDT. The whole CDR3 protein is CASSDRTGRLGISQDTQYF.

Comment on this clone: The sequenced fragment ends 3 residues before the CDR3 boundary, so the rest is inferred from the germline J gene. This chain uses TRBV2 with TRBJ1-1; 8 bases line up with TRBD1. Germline lookup yields CDR1 SNHLY and CDR2 FYNNEI. The CDR3 length is 13 residues. The sequenced part of the CDR3 DNA is TGTGCCAGCATAATCGGGACAGGACGGGAA. It encodes CASIIGTGRE. The whole CDR3 protein reads CASIIGTGREAFF.

About this clone: The CDR3 end lies 3 residues beyond the end of the read and is filled in from the germline J gene. The J gene is TRBJ1-1, the V gene TRBV6-2 or TRBV6-3; 7 nucleotides align to TRBD1. The CDR3 consists of 15 residues. Germline values: CDR1 MNHEY, CDR2 SVGEGT. Trimming removed 6 bases from V and 5 bases from J; junction bases left unmatched: 12. This CDR3 is CASSPTGGGRTEAFF. CDR3 bases read: TGTGCCAGCAGCCCGACGGGAGGGGGCAGGACTGAA.

CDR3 sequence reads: CASSKTATSTDTQYF. Incomplete CDR3 DNA: TGTGCCAGCAGCAAGACAGCCACTAGCACAGATACG. The chain couples TRBV9 to TRBJ2-3, with D perhaps TRBD1 (5 bases). Sequencing ends 3 residues short of the CDR3 end; the germline J gene provides the rest. V was pared by 4 bases and J by 0 bases, with 12 bases between. Germline V gives CDR1 SGDLS, CDR2 YYNGEE. The CDR3 consists of 15 residues.

Regarding this clone: The read falls 3 residues short of the CDR3 end, and the missing part is taken from the germline J gene. V and J are TRBV29-1 and TRBJ1-1; no definite D call. The CDR3 length is 13 residues. Trimming pared 4 bases from V and 0 bases from J, leaving 9 bases between. Germline values: CDR1 SQVTM, CDR2 ANQGSEA. The CDR3 here is CSVAVRVNTEAFF. The covered CDR3 bases are TGCAGCGTTGCCGTCCGGGTGAACACTGAA.

Of note for this clone: Read coverage stops 3 residues before the CDR3 terminus; the germline J gene supplies the remainder. The chain employs TRBV5-4 and TRBJ2-7; 14 bases fit TRBD2. CDR1 is SGHNT and CDR2 is YYREEE in the germline V gene (reference sequence). The length of the CDR3 is 16 residues. With 3 bases clipped from V and 6 bases from J, the junction kept 8 bases outside the gene matches. The CDR3 sequence is CASSSGLAGVGFEQYF. The CDR3 DNA, read in part, is TGTGCCAGCAGCTCGGGACTAGCGGGAGTTGGCTTCGAG.